Presented here are 2 T cell receptor beta chains from one specimen sequenced in a study of cytomegalovirus exposure and HLA in healthy donors (dated by TCRdb to about 2017). Libraries were prepared through the immunoSEQ multiplex PCR assay. Sourced from immuneACCESS, this table was stored by TCRdb with only in-frame sequences that have V and J called. A share of the clones is absent; for the studies checked, an unresolved V gene accounts for under half, and the remainder has no known explanation. Across this sample there are about 330,000 clones, with 86% seen only once. The ten top clones hold 0.75% to 0.85% of the sample. Material for sequencing was PBMCs. All receptors derive from a woman aged 18-29 years in good health and CMV-seronegative.

The rearrangement uses TRBV13 and TRBJ1-1; D ambiguous. Trimming stripped 3 bases from V and 1 base from J, with 6 bases between. In germline, CDR1 is PRHDT, CDR2 FYEKMQ (reference sequence). The CDR3 is 13 residues long. The CDR3 DNA follows: TGTGCCAGCAGCTTCCGGGAGAACACTGAAGCTTTCTTT. It encodes CASSFRENTEAFF.

This CDR3 reads CASSFGSQETQYF. The CDR3 DNA sequence: TGTGCCAGCAGCTTTGGGAGCCAAGAGACCCAGTACTTC. This rearrangement joins TRBV7-8 to TRBJ2-5, with a weak D call TRBD2 (5 bases). V was pared by 3 bases and J by 1 base, with 6 bases between. The CDR3 extends over 13 amino acids. Germline V lookup: CDR1 SGHVS, CDR2 FQNEAQ.